Sequencing of this TCR beta chain was carried out in a study of T-cell reconstitution after alpha-beta-depleted transplantation in children. Study-level findings and limits: It was newly produced T cells that mostly accounted for T-cell counts and diversity one year after transplant. After transplant, at about two months, alpha-beta T cells were reportedly derived from several hundred expanded graft clones.

A note on this clonotype: Its antigen is currently unknown.

V lost 2 bases, J lost 5 bases, and 7 bases stayed unmatched. Germline V gene lookup returns CDR1 SGDLS and CDR2 YYNGEE. The CDR3 totals 16 residues. Construction of the TCRbeta library involved unique molecular identifiers. TCRdb ran MiXCR on the PCR reads and lists one entry per CDR3 protein. Here the sample spans about 76,000 distinct CDR3 sequences, 13% to 15% being singletons. The source was PBMCs, mostly from graft donor cells, collected 180 days after TCRalphabeta/CD19-depleted stem cell transplant. This receptor was obtained from a male patient between 2 and 15 years old who had a stem cell transplant for acute lymphoblastic leukemia, so the T cells may come from the graft donor. The rearrangement links TRBV9 to TRBJ2-7; 13 bases align to TRBD2. CDR3 nucleotides: TGTGCCAGCAGCGTCGGTCCCGGGACTAGCGGGGACGAGCAGTACTTC. It translates to CASSVGPGTSGDEQYF.